This is a list of T cell receptor beta chains from one sample in a study of shared clonotypes between healthy human individuals. Libraries were prepared by immunoSEQ multiplex PCR; TCRdb keeps only in-frame clonotypes and omits some of them. The sample includes about 2 million clones, around 95% of them seen just once. Sequences were obtained from naive CD4+ T cells sorted from blood. These receptor sequences come from a man younger than 35 in good health. The CDR3 runs from the conserved cysteine through the conserved F or W. D genes are given only for firm matches. The listing skips clone size in some rows; elsewhere it reads once, few, many or a size class.

>15|TRBJ1-5|.|TRBV28|.
CASSLRGISNQPQHF
TGTGCCAGCAGTTTAAGGGGAATTAGCAATCAGCCCCAGCATTTT
>13|TRBJ1-6|.|TRBV6-1|.
CATDSPANSPLHF
TGTGCCACGGACTCCCCGGCAAATTCACCCCTCCACTTT
>19|TRBJ2-6|TRBD1|TRBV13|.
CASNFLRDRGVAGANVLTF
TGTGCCAGCAACTTTCTCCGGGACAGGGGGGTTGCTGGGGCCAACGTCCTGACTTTC
>18|TRBJ2-6|TRBD1|TRBV18|once
CASSPPGQTFSGANVLTF
TGTGCCAGCTCACCACCGGGACAGACTTTCTCTGGGGCCAACGTCCTGACTTTC
>11|TRBJ1-1|.|TRBV6-1|once
CASSELGEAFF
TGTGCCAGCAGTGAATTAGGCGAAGCTTTCTTT
>13|TRBJ1-5|.|TRBV30|.
CAWSLTGNQPQHF
TGTGCCTGGAGTTTAACAGGGAACCAGCCCCAGCATTTT
>17|TRBJ2-3|TRBD2|TRBV4-2|.
CASSQIAGGDDTDTQYF
TGTGCCAGCAGCCAAATCGCGGGGGGGGACGACACAGATACGCAGTATTTT
>16|TRBJ2-7|TRBD2|TRBV7-6|.
CASSPGFLAGVGEQYF
TGTGCCAGCAGCCCCGGGTTTCTGGCGGGAGTTGGAGAGCAGTACTTC
>14|TRBJ1-2|.|TRBV11-2|few
CASSLAVDHQRNTF
TGTGCCAGCAGCTTAGCTGTAGACCATCAACGGAACACCTTC
>11|TRBJ2-3|TRBD2|TRBV7-2|.
CASSLGGLEYF
TGTGCCAGCAGCCTGGGGGGGTTGGAGTATTTT
>16|TRBJ2-1|TRBD2|TRBV25-1|.
CASSATGTSVYNEQFF
TGTGCCAGCAGTGCCACCGGGACTAGCGTTTACAATGAGCAGTTCTTC
>13|TRBJ1-1|.|TRBV25-1|.
CASSDWGATEAFF
TGTGCCAGCAGTGACTGGGGGGCTACTGAAGCTTTCTTT
>14|TRBJ2-2|.|TRBV11-3|.
CASSPRQNTGELFF
TGTGCCAGCAGCCCCCGACAGAACACCGGGGAGCTGTTTTTT
>17|TRBJ1-5|.|TRBV28|.
CASSSTRGWGGNQPQHF
TGTGCCAGCAGTTCGACGAGGGGGTGGGGAGGCAATCAGCCCCAGCATTTT
>13|TRBJ1-2|.|TRBV28|few
CASSLRGNYGYTF
TGTGCCAGCAGTTTAAGGGGTAACTATGGCTACACCTTC
>15|TRBJ1-6|TRBD1|TRBV6-5|.
CASSRGQVYNSPLHF
TGTGCCAGCAGTAGGGGACAGGTCTATAATTCACCCCTCCACTTT
>15|TRBJ2-3|TRBD2|TRBV10-3|.
CAISESSGTADTQYF
TGTGCCATCAGTGAGTCTAGCGGGACCGCAGATACGCAGTATTTT
>14|TRBJ1-1|.|TRBV4-1|.
CASSLHRDNTEAFF
TGCGCCAGCAGCCTGCACAGGGATAACACTGAAGCTTTCTTT
>16|TRBJ2-7|.|TRBV10-2|.
CASSERGRRLSYEQYF
TGCGCCAGCAGTGAGCGGGGACGGCGGCTCTCCTACGAGCAGTACTTC
>16|TRBJ2-7|TRBD2|TRBV5-1|.
CASSLGGSGSSYEQYF
TGCGCCAGCAGCTTGGGCGGGAGCGGGTCCTCCTACGAGCAGTACTTC
>15|TRBJ2-7|TRBD2|TRBV30|once
CAWSVGSGTPIGQYF
TGTGCCTGGAGTGTTGGTAGCGGGACCCCGATAGGGCAGTACTTC
>14|TRBJ1-5|.|TRBV12-5|.
CASGLPPGVQPQHF
TGTGCTAGTGGTTTGCCCCCAGGGGTTCAGCCCCAGCATTTT
>17|TRBJ1-5|TRBD1|TRBV7-2|.
CASSLEWATGGRQPQHF
TGTGCCAGCAGCTTAGAATGGGCGACAGGGGGACGCCAGCCCCAGCATTTT
>13|TRBJ2-7|TRBD1|TRBV18|once
CASSTGQRYGEYF
TGTGCCAGCTCAACGGGACAGAGGTACGGCGAGTACTTC
>14|TRBJ1-4|TRBD1|TRBV10-3|.
CAISDSGGREKLFF
TGTGCCATCAGTGACTCAGGGGGCCGTGAAAAACTGTTTTTT
>15|TRBJ2-3|.|TRBV27|.
CASSPRGYSTDTQYF
TGTGCCAGCAGCCCTAGGGGCTACAGCACAGATACGCAGTATTTT
>13|TRBJ1-5|.|TRBV9|.
CASSVGADQPQHF
TGTGCCAGCAGCGTAGGGGCTGACCAGCCCCAGCATTTT
>15|TRBJ1-4|.|TRBV4-1|.
CASSQLPGPNEKLFF
TGCGCCAGCAGCCAATTACCCGGACCTAATGAAAAACTGTTTTTT
>14|TRBJ2-3|.|TRBV10-1|.
CASSDEPSTDTQYF
TGCGCCAGCAGTGATGAACCTAGCACAGATACGCAGTATTTT
>13|TRBJ2-1|.|TRBV7-9|.
CASSLGGVNEQFF
TGTGCCAGCAGCCTAGGGGGGGTCAATGAGCAGTTCTTC
>14|TRBJ1-1|.|TRBV6-6|.
CASSPRETNTEAFF
TGTGCCAGCAGCCCCAGGGAAACGAACACTGAAGCTTTCTTT
>10|TRBJ1-6|.|TRBV20-1|.
CSASISPLHF
TGCAGTGCTAGTATTTCACCCCTCCACTTT
>15|TRBJ2-5|.|TRBV5-1|.
CASSSTGTSQETQYF
TGCGCCAGCAGCTCTACAGGGACTTCTCAAGAGACCCAGTACTTC
>14|TRBJ2-5|.|TRBV28|.
CASSSTGIQETQYF
TGTGCCAGCAGTAGTACAGGGATTCAAGAGACCCAGTACTTC
>15|TRBJ1-2|TRBD1|TRBV5-1|.
CASSSLRDRNRGYTF
TGCGCCAGCAGCTCTCTTCGGGACAGGAATCGAGGCTACACCTTC
>14|TRBJ2-5|.|TRBV9|.
CASSAGEVGETQYF
TGTGCCAGCAGCGCGGGAGAAGTGGGAGAGACCCAGTACTTC
>16|TRBJ2-1|TRBD2|TRBV5-6|.
CASSLATSGRGDEQFF
TGTGCCAGCAGCTTGGCAACTAGCGGGCGGGGGGACGAGCAGTTCTTC
>15|TRBJ1-4|TRBD1|TRBV7-9|once
CASSPPSTGVEKLFF
TGTGCCAGCAGCCCCCCTTCTACAGGGGTTGAAAAACTGTTTTTT
>15|TRBJ2-3|TRBD2|TRBV2|.
CASRLAGGPWDTQYF
TGTGCCAGCAGGCTAGCGGGGGGGCCTTGGGATACGCAGTATTTT
>15|TRBJ2-5|TRBD1|TRBV6-1|.
CASSPQGQGLGTQYF
TGTGCCAGCAGTCCCCAAGGACAGGGTCTGGGGACCCAGTACTTC
>15|TRBJ2-3|.|TRBV6-1|.
CASSAPGHPTDTQYF
TGTGCCAGCAGTGCCCCGGGACACCCCACAGATACGCAGTATTTT
>14|TRBJ1-5|.|TRBV4-1|.
CASSPSGNNQPQHF
TGCGCCAGCAGCCCGTCAGGGAACAATCAGCCCCAGCATTTT
>16|TRBJ2-6|.|TRBV2|.
CASSEGARAGANVLTF
TGTGCCAGCAGTGAAGGAGCACGGGCTGGGGCCAACGTCCTGACTTTC
>15|TRBJ2-2|.|TRBV2|many
CASSGAGANTGELFF
TGTGCCAGCAGTGGGGCAGGGGCGAACACCGGGGAGCTGTTTTTT
>14|TRBJ2-7|.|TRBV19|once
CASSIRTGTYEQYF
TGTGCCAGTAGTATCCGAACAGGGACCTACGAGCAGTACTTC
>13|TRBJ2-3|.|TRBV5-4|.
CASSLGSTDTQYF
TGTGCCAGCAGCTTGGGGAGCACAGATACGCAGTATTTT
>16|TRBJ2-2|TRBD2|TRBV18|.
CASSPLAGANTGELFF
TGTGCCAGCTCACCACTGGCGGGGGCGAACACCGGGGAGCTGTTTTTT
>17|TRBJ2-5|.|TRBV9|.
CASSVVAGQPYQETQYF
TGTGCCAGCAGCGTAGTAGCCGGACAGCCGTACCAAGAGACCCAGTACTTC
>15|TRBJ2-7|.|TRBV5-1|.
CASSFGTSNSYEQYF
TGCGCCAGCAGCTTCGGGACATCAAACTCCTACGAGCAGTACTTC
>13|TRBJ2-7|.|TRBV5-1|once
CASSRISNYEQYF
TGCGCCAGCAGTCGTATATCCAACTACGAGCAGTACTTC
>13|TRBJ2-5|.|TRBV7-6|.
CASSLGHLETQYF
TGTGCCAGCAGCCTCGGACATCTTGAGACCCAGTACTTC
>14|TRBJ2-1|.|TRBV2|.
CASNRDFLGGEQFF
TGTGCCAGTAATCGGGACTTTTTGGGGGGTGAGCAGTTCTTC
>10|TRBJ2-1|.|TRBV11-2|.
CASSLGEQFF
TGTGCCAGCAGCTTAGGTGAGCAGTTCTTC
>13|TRBJ1-1|.|TRBV10-3|.
CAISDVLNTEAFF
TGTGCCATCAGTGATGTATTGAACACTGAAGCTTTCTTT
>15|TRBJ2-2|.|TRBV6-1|.
CASSEWGRVTGELFF
TGTGCCAGCAGTGAATGGGGGCGGGTCACCGGGGAGCTGTTTTTT